Following are 25 T cell receptor beta chains from one sample sequenced in a study of blood T cell repertoires in COVID-19. Generated by immunoSEQ multiplex PCR, the TCRdb table keeps only in-frame clones and is missing some. The sample has about 26,000 clones; over 80% are singletons. The sequenced sample was peripheral blood. These receptors all come from a human donor in a cohort sampled during active COVID-19.

This chain joins TRBV7-3 and TRBJ2-2, with 9 nucleotides matching TRBD1. With V trimmed by 5 bases and J by 1 base, 5 bases remained unmatched. The CDR3 contains 16 residues. The germline V gene encodes CDR1 SGHTA and CDR2 FQGTGA. As DNA, the CDR3 is TGTGCCAGCAGCAAACAGGGGGCGAGGAACACCGGGGAGCTGTTTTTT. Translation: CASSKQGARNTGELFF.

The chain couples TRBV7-6 to TRBJ2-5; 8 bases are shared with TRBD2. CDR3 length: 16 residues. Germline values: CDR1 SGHVS, CDR2 FNYEAQ. With V trimmed by 2 bases and J by 1 base, 6 bases remained unmatched. Written as DNA, the CDR3 is TGTGCCAGCAGCTTATCAAGCGGGGGATTCCAAGAGACCCAGTACTTC. It codes for CASSLSSGGFQETQYF.

The rearrangement joins TRBV5-1 to TRBJ1-1, with a weak D call TRBD1 (6 bases). CDR1 and CDR2 (germline): SGHRS, YFSETQ. The V and J ends lost 3 bases and 0 bases respectively, with 15 bases between them. CDR3 length: 16 residues. CDR3: CASSSLGTRMNTEAFF. The DNA of the CDR3 is TGCGCCAGCAGCTCCTTGGGGACAAGGATGAACACTGAAGCTTTCTTT.

This clone showed up just once. The gene calls are TRBV9 and TRBJ2-5; tentatively, D is TRBD1 (5 bases). Germline V gene lookup returns CDR1 SGDLS and CDR2 YYNGEE. Trimming took 0 bases from V and 1 from J, leaving 7 bases between them. CDR3 length: 14 amino acids. CDR3 sequence reads: CASSVATAQETQYF. The CDR3 nucleotides are TGTGCCAGCAGCGTAGCGACAGCCCAAGAGACCCAGTACTTC.

The genes are TRBV9 and TRBJ1-4; weak D call: TRBD1 (6 bases). The CDR3 sequence is 15 residues long. Germline values: CDR1 SGDLS, CDR2 YYNGEE. V shed 3 bases and J shed 7 bases, with 16 bases lying between them. CDR3 sequence: CASSGYRVGAEKLFF. DNA of the CDR3: TGTGCCAGCAGCGGCTACAGGGTTGGGGCTGAAAAACTGTTTTTT.

The gene calls are TRBV5-6 and TRBJ2-5; no reliable D call. Trimming cost V 3 bases and J 7 bases, with 13 bases left between them. The CDR3 loop spans 13 amino acids. Germline CDR1 reads SGHDT; CDR2 reads YYEEEE. The chain's CDR3 is CASSSWAASTQYF. In DNA form, the CDR3 reads TGTGCCAGCAGCTCGTGGGCCGCCTCGACCCAGTACTTC.

This chain connects TRBV19 to TRBJ2-7; 8 nucleotides line up with TRBD1. The CDR3 has 17 amino acids. Germline loops: CDR1 LNHDA, CDR2 SQIVND (reference sequence). J was trimmed by 5 bases and V by 5 bases; bases with no gene match: 17. CDR3 protein: CASSFPPGGARANEQYF. The CDR3 DNA is TGTGCCAGTAGTTTCCCCCCAGGGGGCGCAAGGGCTAACGAGCAGTACTTC.

The V gene is TRBV3-1 (or the pseudogene TRBV3-2), the J gene TRBJ2-5, with a weak D call TRBD1 (6 bases). V was trimmed by 0 bases and J by 5 bases, leaving 16 bases between them. The CDR3 sequence is 16 residues long. CDR1 and CDR2 from the germline V gene are LGHDT and YNNKEL (reference sequence). The chain's CDR3 is CASSQEAVAGVETQYF. Written as DNA, the CDR3 is TGTGCCAGCAGCCAAGAGGCGGTAGCAGGGGTGGAGACCCAGTACTTC.

The chain employs TRBV3-1 (or the pseudogene TRBV3-2) and TRBJ2-1, with D perhaps matching TRBD1 (5 bases). CDR3 length equals 14 residues. The V end lost 4 bases, the J end lost 3 bases, and 10 bases lay between the germline ends. The germline CDR1 and CDR2 sequences are LGHDT and YNNKEL (reference sequence). The CDR3: CASSPTQGYNEQFF. In nucleotides, the CDR3 is TGTGCCAGCAGCCCCACCCAGGGCTACAATGAGCAGTTCTTC.

The J gene is TRBJ2-1, the V gene TRBV10-3; 14 bases agree with TRBD2. Per germline, CDR1 ENHRY and CDR2 SYGVKD. The CDR3 has 14 residues. V shed 11 bases and J 10 bases; nucleotides not matched to a gene: 10. This CDR3 is CASRTSGGSSEQFF. The CDR3 DNA is TGTGCCTCACGGACTAGCGGGGGGTCTAGCGAGCAGTTCTTC.

The chain has TRBV5-1 and TRBJ2-2, with a possible D match to TRBD2 (6 bases). V lost 0 bases to trimming and J lost 0 bases, with 9 bases between them. This CDR3 region has 16 residues. Germline assignment: CDR1 SGHRS and CDR2 YFSETQ. The CDR3 protein is CASSLAEGANTGELFF. CDR3 nucleotides: TGCGCCAGCAGCTTGGCGGAGGGCGCGAACACCGGGGAGCTGTTTTTT.

The chain uses TRBV28 and TRBJ2-2; the D is unclear. This CDR3 spans 13 amino acids. The germline V and J ends were trimmed by 6 bases and 4 bases, with 9 bases remaining between them. Germline lookup yields CDR1 MDHEN and CDR2 SYDVKM. This CDR3 reads CASSLSVTGELFF. For the CDR3, the DNA is TGTGCCAGCAGCCTTAGTGTCACCGGGGAGCTGTTTTTT.

By share of the sample, this clone is medium-sized (0.01 to 0.1%). This chain links TRBV2 with TRBJ1-3, with a possible D match to TRBD1 (5 bases). The CDR3 spans 16 residues. Per germline, CDR1 SNHLY and CDR2 FYNNEI. Trimming took off 7 bases at V and 2 bases at J, with 18 bases between the two ends. CDR3 amino acids: CASMKDRGRTGNTIYF. The CDR3 DNA follows: TGTGCCAGCATGAAAGATAGGGGTCGGACTGGAAACACCATATATTTT.

The chain uses TRBV5-1 and TRBJ1-1; D is unresolved. The V end lost 0 bases, the J end lost 6 bases, and 9 bases lay between the germline ends. The CDR3 spans 13 residues. The germline CDR1 and CDR2 sequences are SGHRS and YFSETQ. The CDR3 is CASSLVYSSEAFF. Here the CDR3 DNA reads TGCGCCAGCAGCTTGGTTTATTCGTCTGAAGCTTTCTTT.

V is TRBV24-1 and J is TRBJ2-3; TRBD1 matches at 9 bases. The CDR3 runs 15 residues. Trimming took 7 bases from V and 3 from J; bases not matched to a gene: 7. Germline V gene data show CDR1 as KGHDR and CDR2 as SFDVKD. CDR3 DNA: TGTGCCACCAGACACAGGGACAGGGTAACAGATACGCAGTATTTT. This translates into CATRHRDRVTDTQYF.

This sequence joins TRBV7-9 and TRBJ2-1; TRBD1 matches at 9 bases. The CDR3 is 17 amino acids. CDR1 is SEHNR, CDR2 FQNEAQ, per germline (reference sequence). Trimming cost V 2 bases and J 1 base; bases outside gene matches: 6. The CDR3 loop reads CASSLRGTGTSYNEQFF. DNA for the CDR3: TGTGCCAGCAGCTTAAGGGGGACAGGGACATCCTACAATGAGCAGTTCTTC.

The chain employs TRBV30 and TRBJ2-7; 9 bases line up with TRBD1. V was clipped by 0 bases and J by 5 bases; unmatched bases: 8. The CDR3 totals 15 residues. Germline V CDR1 and CDR2: GTSNPN, SVGIG (reference sequence). CDR3 amino acids: CAWSVTGQGHHEQYV. DNA of the CDR3: TGTGCCTGGAGTGTAACGGGACAGGGTCACCACGAGCAGTACGTC.

The V and J genes are TRBV28 and TRBJ2-7; D is unclear. The ends were cut back, 3 bases at V and 0 bases at J, with 6 bases in the middle. Germline V gene data show CDR1 as MDHEN and CDR2 as SYDVKM. The CDR3 extends over 13 amino acids. CDR3 protein: CASSFHSSYEQYV. The CDR3 DNA follows: TGTGCCAGCAGTTTCCATAGCTCCTACGAGCAGTACGTC.

The rearrangement joins TRBV4-2 to TRBJ1-6; TRBD1 aligns across 9 bases. Per the germline V gene, CDR1 is LGHNA and CDR2 is YNFKEQ. CDR3 length: 16 amino acids. V trimming: 0 bases; J trimming: 9 bases; junction bases outside the gene matches: 6. CDR3 sequence reads: CASSQEEGQGGSPLHF. The CDR3 DNA reads TGTGCCAGCAGCCAAGAAGAGGGACAGGGCGGTTCACCCCTCCACTTT.

The gene calls are TRBV15 and TRBJ1-2; unclear D gene. This CDR3 region has 15 residues. Trimming pared 5 bases from V and 0 bases from J, leaving 13 bases between. The germline CDR1 and CDR2 sequences are LNHNV and YYDKDF (reference sequence). This CDR3 reads CATSSQRGSNYGYTF. CDR3 nucleotide sequence: TGTGCCACCAGCTCCCAACGCGGGTCTAACTATGGCTACACCTTC.

The genes are TRBV5-6 and TRBJ2-3; TRBD1 aligns across 9 bases. V was clipped by 4 bases and J by 5 bases; unmatched bases: 8. This CDR3 is 15 amino acids long. The V gene's germline CDR1 is SGHDT and CDR2 YYEEEE. CDR3 region: CASSRVGQGKDTQYF. Written as DNA, the CDR3 is TGTGCCAGCAGCCGGGTCGGACAGGGGAAAGATACGCAGTATTTT. Complete variable domain (other parts from reference TRBV5-6 and TRBJ2-3): DAGVTQSPTHLIKTRGQQVTLRCSPKSGHDTVSWYQQALGQGPQFIFQYYEEEERQRGNFPDRFSGHQFPNYSSELNVNALLLGDSALYLCASSRVGQGKDTQYFGPGTRLTVL.

This clone has just one count. The chain joins TRBV3-1 (or the pseudogene TRBV3-2) to TRBJ2-5; tentative D call: TRBD1 (6 bases). V was trimmed by 1 base and J by 3 bases, leaving 9 bases between them. The CDR3 is 14 residues long. Germline CDR1 LGHDT, CDR2 YNNKEL (reference sequence). CDR3 residues: CASSQVRGKETQYF. The CDR3 DNA reads as TGTGCCAGCAGCCAAGTCAGGGGTAAAGAGACCCAGTACTTC.

The J gene is TRBJ2-1, the V gene TRBV6-2 or TRBV6-3, with 9 bases identical to TRBD1. The V segment lost 2 bases and the J segment 5 bases; nucleotides outside the gene matches: 4. The CDR3 length is 15 residues. CDR1 is MNHEY, CDR2 SVGEGT, per germline. The CDR3 loop reads CASSYPGTGNNEQFF. DNA of the CDR3: TGTGCCAGCAGTTACCCTGGGACAGGGAACAATGAGCAGTTCTTC.

The chain links TRBV5-4 to TRBJ1-1; D is unresolved. Germline loops: CDR1 SGHNT, CDR2 YYREEE (reference sequence). Trimming shortened V by 4 bases and J by 1 base, and 23 bases separated the two germline ends. This CDR3 region has 18 residues. CDR3 sequence: CASSASLTPVQRNTEAFF. The CDR3 DNA is TGTGCCAGCAGCGCTAGTTTAACCCCCGTCCAACGGAACACTGAAGCTTTCTTT. The full variable domain, its missing parts supplied by reference TRBV5-4 and TRBJ1-1, is ETGVTQSPTHLIKTRGQQVTLRCSSQSGHNTVSWYQQALGQGPQFIFQYYREEENGRGNFPPRFSGLQFPNYSSELNVNALELDDSALYLCASSASLTPVQRNTEAFFGQGTRLTVV.

The CDR3 loop reads CASSQTGNVAIEAFF. The CDR3 nucleotides are TGTGCCAGCAGCCAAACAGGGAATGTTGCCATTGAAGCTTTCTTT. The chain couples TRBV5-6 to TRBJ1-1; weak D call: TRBD1 (6 bases). The germline CDR1 and CDR2 sequences are SGHDT and YYEEEE. The CDR3 is 15 amino acids. With 4 bases removed from V and 7 bases from J, the gap between germline ends came to 20 bases.